This TCR beta chain appears in the sequencing data of a study of vaccination effects on CD4 cells after COVID-19 (dated by TCRdb to between 2021 and 2024). Looking at the study overall: Each participant got two doses of an mRNA SARS-CoV-2 vaccine, either BNT162b2 or mRNA-1273. In the study, cultures from other donors were sequenced using the Oncomine TCR Beta short-read assay on an Illumina iSeq 100. In both COVID-19 convalescent patients and infection-naive vaccine recipients, the study compared SARS-CoV-2 spike-specific CD4+ TCR repertoires from before mRNA vaccination with those from after it. The full study included fewer than eleven COVID-19 convalescent patients and several SARS-CoV-2-naive healthy vaccine recipients.

In the case of this clone: Its antigen has not been determined. There are no base qualities to consult, and no much larger clone falls within one base.

The library relied on the immunoSEQ multiplex PCR assay. DNA from the cultured and isolated CD4+ T cells underwent TCR beta CDR3 sequencing. Per the authors' processing: Non-productive TCR sequences were discarded, and reads were trimmed to the CDR3 region, with only CDR3s of 7 or more amino acids retained. Antigen-specific clonotypes were identified using the MANAFEST web app by comparison of expansion in peptide wells against reference cultures. To count as positive, a clone had to show expansion at FDR<0.05 compared with the reference and with all other wells, an odds ratio above 5, and a frequency above 0.1% in two replicate wells. A clonotype was called cross-reactive if it was significantly expanded both in SARS-CoV-2 spike wells and in at least one common cold coronavirus spike condition. CDR3 similarity was assessed by Levenshtein distance using the stringdist R package, and unrooted trees were constructed with ape in R 3.6.1. The table comes from immuneACCESS by way of TCRdb, which keeps in-frame sequences with V and J called. Part of the clones is missing from these tables; in studies checked, under half for an unresolved V gene and the rest for unknown reasons. That table supplies the V and J calls and clone size; D and trimming were determined from the DNA. The sample profile shows some 52,000 clones; approximately 79% of them were found once. The ten largest account for approximately 6% of the sample.

Trimming removed 2 bases from V and 5 bases from J, leaving 15 bases between the germline ends. CDR1 is given as LNHDA and CDR2 as SQIVND, both from the germline V gene (reference sequence). Including cysteine and phenylalanine, the CDR3 has 15 amino acids. The CDR3 DNA has 45 bases and is translated from base 1. To identify antigen-specific CD4+ T cell clonotypes by their expansion, the ViraFEST assay first stimulated PBMC with viral peptide pools and then applied TCR sequencing. After roughly 11 days of culture, CD4+ T cells were isolated with the EasySep CD4+ T cell isolation kit. Healthy vaccine recipients had no prior SARS-CoV-2 infection, confirmed by negative nucleocapsid antibodies before and after vaccination. Some 2 million PBMC per well were cultured in IMDM with about 4.5% human AB serum, around 10 IU/ml IL-2 and gentamicin, plus 10 ug/ml peptides. Half of the culture medium was replaced with fresh IL-2-containing medium on days 3 and 7. Unless noted otherwise, every peptide stimulation condition was cultured in triplicate wells. PBMC were separated from whole blood using Ficoll-Paque Plus gradient centrifugation and were then either cryopreserved at -140C or used fresh. The overlapping peptide pools covered the spike proteins of SARS-CoV-2 as well as those of the common cold coronaviruses HCoV-NL63, HCoV-OC43 and HCoV-229E. The QIAamp micro DNA kit was used to extract genomic DNA from the cultured CD4+ T cells.

What the authors observed across the whole study: Both infection-induced and vaccine-induced clones contracted markedly at late post-vaccination timepoints, which is consistent with waning T cell responses. In healthy vaccine recipients, vaccine-induced clones were almost all SARS-CoV-2 mono-reactive, with only 1 of 255 cross-reactive with common cold coronaviruses. The study was limited by a small number of convalescent patients, and early post-infection timepoints were lacking.

The sequence joins TRBV19 to TRBJ2-5; a tentative D match to TRBD2 spans 5 bases. Sequenced material: CD4+ T cells from PBMCs cultured with HCoV-OC43 spike peptides, taken before COVID-19 vaccination. Explained via the paper, the cell subset or site label denotes: HCoV-OC43 spike overlapping peptide pool stimulation. The source of this sequence is a human donor who received a COVID-19 vaccine. The sequence in DNA is TGTGCCAGTAGTATACAAACTTTAGGGAGCGAGACCCAGTACTTC. Translated, this gives CASSIQTLGSETQYF.